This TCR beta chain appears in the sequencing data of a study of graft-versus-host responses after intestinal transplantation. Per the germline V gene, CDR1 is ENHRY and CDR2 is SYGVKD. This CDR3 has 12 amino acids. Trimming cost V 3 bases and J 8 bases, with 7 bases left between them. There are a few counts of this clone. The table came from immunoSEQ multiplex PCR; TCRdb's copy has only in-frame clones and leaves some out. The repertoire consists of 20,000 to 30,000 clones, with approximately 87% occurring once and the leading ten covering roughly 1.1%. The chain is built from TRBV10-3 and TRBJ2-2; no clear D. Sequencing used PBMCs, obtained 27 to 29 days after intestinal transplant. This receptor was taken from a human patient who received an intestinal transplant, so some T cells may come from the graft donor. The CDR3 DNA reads TGTGCCATCAGTGACGGTCTGGGGGAGCTGTTTTTT. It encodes CAISDGLGELFF.